Listed below are T cell receptor beta chains from one sample, sequenced in a study of technical replicates of blood from a handful of donors. Repertoires were generated with immunoSEQ multiplex PCR, while TCRdb's copy carries only in-frame clones and drops some. Among 70,000 to 95,000 clones listed, about 95% were seen once. The sequenced sample was T cells isolated from PBMCs. These receptors all stem from a human donor in good health. CDR3s include the opening cysteine and the closing phenylalanine or tryptophan. The D gene is left open where the match is weak. Where a row states a size, it is once, few, many or the class of an expanded clone; other rows omit it.

size,V,J,D,CDR3,DNA
-,TRBV5-6,TRBJ1-1,TRBD1,CASSFGTGDEAFF,TGTGCCAGCAGCTTCGGGACAGGGGATGAAGCTTTCTTT
once,TRBV5-4,TRBJ1-2,-,CASSPSDSNYGYTF,TGTGCCAGCAGCCCCTCCGACTCTAACTATGGCTACACCTTC
-,TRBV6-6,TRBJ2-1,TRBD2,CASRGILAGDNEQFF,TGTGCCAGCAGAGGAATACTAGCGGGAGACAATGAGCAGTTCTTC
-,TRBV29-1,TRBJ2-7,-,CSVEDLRGGPSEQYF,TGCAGCGTTGAAGATCTGAGGGGAGGCCCTTCCGAGCAGTACTTC
-,TRBV30,TRBJ1-2,TRBD1,CAWSDGTGFYGYTF,TGTGCCTGGAGTGATGGGACAGGGTTCTATGGCTACACCTTC
-,TRBV29-1,TRBJ2-3,-,CSVLDSTETDTQYF,TGCAGCGTCCTAGACAGTACTGAAACAGATACGCAGTATTTT
once,TRBV6-1,TRBJ2-7,-,CASSEAPLASYEQYF,TGTGCCAGCAGTGAGGCCCCCCTAGCGTCCTACGAGCAGTACTTC
-,TRBV5-1,TRBJ1-4,TRBD1,CASSGRGKGEKLFF,TGCGCCAGCAGCGGCAGGGGGAAGGGTGAAAAACTGTTTTTT
-,TRBV28,TRBJ2-3,TRBD2,CASSSPRTRVLRLQYF,TGTGCCAGCAGTTCCCCTCGGACTAGAGTACTCCGACTGCAGTATTTT
-,TRBV27,TRBJ2-7,TRBD1,CASSPLGQNWVTYF,TGTGCCAGCAGTCCCCTGGGACAGAATTGGGTGACCTACTTC
-,TRBV30,TRBJ1-2,-,CAWSVLAARYGYTF,TGTGCCTGGAGTGTATTGGCAGCGCGCTATGGCTACACCTTC
-,TRBV9,TRBJ2-7,TRBD1,CASSVQGTGDYEQYF,TGTGCCAGCAGCGTACAGGGGACAGGTGACTACGAGCAGTACTTC
-,TRBV25-1,TRBJ2-1,-,CASTRGSLNEQFF,TGTGCCAGCACCAGGGGTTCTCTCAATGAGCAGTTCTTC
-,TRBV10-3,TRBJ2-5,-,CAISGDNQETQYF,TGTGCCATCAGTGGGGACAACCAAGAGACCCAGTACTTC
-,TRBV9,TRBJ1-2,-,CASSSPPAGPYGYTF,TGTGCCAGCAGCTCCCCCCCCGCGGGTCCTTATGGCTACACCTTC
-,TRBV18,TRBJ1-5,-,CASSLGTSANNQPQHF,TGTGCCAGCTCACTCGGGACATCGGCGAACAATCAGCCCCAGCATTTT
-,TRBV10-2,TRBJ1-4,TRBD1,CASRALGQGGEKLFF,TGCGCCAGCAGAGCCCTCGGACAGGGGGGTGAAAAACTGTTTTTT
-,TRBV29-1,TRBJ2-3,TRBD2,CSVVSGLAGSEVIPTYTDTQYF,TGCAGCGTCGTTAGTGGGCTAGCGGGGAGCGAAGTGATCCCCACCTACACAGATACGCAGTATTTT
few,TRBV7-8,TRBJ1-2,-,CASSFRKGSASYGYTF,TGTGCCAGCAGCTTCCGTAAGGGGTCAGCAAGCTATGGCTACACCTTC
-,TRBV5-1,TRBJ1-1,TRBD1,CASSLGTGTTEAFF,TGCGCCAGCAGCTTGGGGACAGGAACCACTGAAGCTTTCTTT
-,TRBV9,TRBJ2-2,TRBD2,CASSPKTSPIVGGELFF,TGTGCCAGCAGCCCCAAGACTAGCCCCATCGTGGGCGGGGAGCTGTTTTTT
-,TRBV6-1,TRBJ2-7,-,CASSEDSSYEQYF,TGTGCCAGCAGTGAGGACAGTTCCTACGAGCAGTACTTC
-,TRBV25-1,TRBJ1-1,TRBD1,CASSESGDSEAFF,TGTGCCAGCAGTGAATCGGGGGACAGTGAAGCTTTCTTT
-,TRBV11-2,TRBJ1-1,TRBD1,CASSTYGTDESNTEAFF,TGTGCCAGCAGTACTTACGGGACAGACGAGTCGAACACTGAAGCTTTCTTT
-,TRBV28,TRBJ2-5,-,CASSLPWATGLQETQYF,TGTGCCAGCAGTTTACCATGGGCCACAGGGCTCCAAGAGACCCAGTACTTC
-,TRBV5-4,TRBJ2-3,-,CASSLLRTSTDTQYF,TGTGCCAGCAGCTTGTTGAGGACTAGCACAGATACGCAGTATTTT
once,TRBV14,TRBJ1-1,-,CASSQEWHEAFF,TGTGCCAGCAGCCAAGAATGGCATGAAGCTTTCTTT
-,TRBV9,TRBJ2-5,-,CASSEVGAQETQYF,TGTGCCAGCAGCGAGGTGGGGGCCCAAGAGACCCAGTACTTC
once,TRBV5-1,TRBJ2-1,-,CASSLEGVHEQFF,TGCGCCAGCAGCTTAGAGGGGGTCCATGAGCAGTTCTTC
-,TRBV6-5,TRBJ1-1,-,CASSSPRTEAFF,TGTGCCAGCAGTTCCCCCAGAACTGAAGCTTTCTTT
-,TRBV4-2,TRBJ1-2,-,CASSQDGRESYGYTF,TGTGCCAGCAGCCAAGATGGGAGGGAGAGCTATGGCTACACCTTC
-,TRBV28,TRBJ2-7,TRBD2,CASSPSGVHEQYF,TGTGCCAGCAGTCCAAGCGGGGTCCACGAGCAGTACTTC
-,TRBV7-9,TRBJ2-7,-,CASSPETYEQYF,TGTGCCAGCAGCCCAGAAACGTACGAGCAGTACTTC
-,TRBV5-1,TRBJ1-3,-,CASKSGINLGNTIYF,TGCGCCAGCAAGTCCGGGATCAACCTAGGAAACACCATATATTTT
once,TRBV6-5,TRBJ2-7,-,CASSYQTGSSYEQYF,TGTGCCAGCAGTTACCAAACAGGGAGCTCCTACGAGCAGTACTTC
-,TRBV11-2,TRBJ2-5,-,CASSLGGTPTYQETQYF,TGTGCCAGCAGCTTAGGCGGGACCCCAACGTACCAAGAGACCCAGTACTTC
once,TRBV11-2,TRBJ1-1,-,CASSPPDRHTEAFF,TGTGCCAGCAGCCCTCCCGACAGGCACACTGAAGCTTTCTTT
-,TRBV15,TRBJ1-5,-,CATSSRAGYLDQPQHF,TGTGCCACCAGCAGTCGAGCAGGGTATTTGGATCAGCCCCAGCATTTT
-,TRBV7-6,TRBJ2-7,TRBD1,CASSLDAGQANYEQYF,TGTGCCAGCAGCTTAGACGCGGGACAGGCCAACTACGAGCAGTACTTC
-,TRBV18,TRBJ1-1,-,CASSPLADEAFF,TGTGCCAGCTCACCACTGGCCGATGAAGCTTTCTTT
-,TRBV28,TRBJ2-7,-,CASSVQVYEQYF,TGTGCCAGCAGTGTACAGGTCTACGAGCAGTACTTC
-,TRBV7-9,TRBJ1-1,TRBD1,CASSRQGRVNTEAFF,TGTGCCAGCAGCAGACAGGGGAGGGTGAACACTGAAGCTTTCTTT
-,TRBV2,TRBJ1-6,-,CASSERESSYNSPLHF,TGTGCCAGCAGTGAACGGGAAAGCTCCTATAATTCACCCCTCCACTTT